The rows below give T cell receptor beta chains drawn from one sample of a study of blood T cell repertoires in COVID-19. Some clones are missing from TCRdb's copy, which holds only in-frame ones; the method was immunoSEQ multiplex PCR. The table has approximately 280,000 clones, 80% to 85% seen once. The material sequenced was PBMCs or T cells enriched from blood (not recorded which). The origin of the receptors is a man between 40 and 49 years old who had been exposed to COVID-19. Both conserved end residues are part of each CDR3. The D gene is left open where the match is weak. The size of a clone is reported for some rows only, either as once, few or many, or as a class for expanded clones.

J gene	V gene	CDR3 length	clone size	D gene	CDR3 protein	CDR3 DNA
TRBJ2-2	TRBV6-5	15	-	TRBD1	CASSAGTGVPGELFF	TGTGCCAGCAGCGCCGGGACAGGGGTCCCCGGGGAGCTGTTTTTT
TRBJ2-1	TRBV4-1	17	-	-	CASSHAVIRPHRNEQFF	TGCGCCAGCAGCCATGCGGTGATCCGTCCCCACCGCAATGAGCAGTTCTTC
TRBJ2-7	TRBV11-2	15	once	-	CASSPTPGTSYEQYF	TGTGCCAGCAGCCCGACGCCAGGGACTTCCTACGAGCAGTACTTC
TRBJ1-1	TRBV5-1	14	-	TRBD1	CASSWTGENTEAFF	TGCGCCAGCAGCTGGACAGGCGAGAACACTGAAGCTTTCTTT
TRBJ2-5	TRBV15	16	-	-	CATSTSQGADRETQYF	TGTGCCACCAGCACATCACAGGGAGCGGATAGAGAGACCCAGTACTTC
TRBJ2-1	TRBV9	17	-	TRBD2	CASSVGLAGSPRNEQFF	TGTGCCAGCAGCGTAGGGCTAGCGGGTTCTCCCCGCAATGAGCAGTTCTTC
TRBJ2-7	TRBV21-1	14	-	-	CASSAYFIAYEQYF	TGTGCCAGCAGCGCTTACTTCATAGCCTACGAGCAGTACTTC
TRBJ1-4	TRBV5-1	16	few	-	CASSLGLDWLNEKLFF	TGCGCCAGCAGCTTGGGGCTGGACTGGCTTAATGAAAAACTGTTTTTT
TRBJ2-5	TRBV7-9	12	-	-	CASSPGEETQYF	TGTGCCAGCAGCCCAGGGGAAGAGACCCAGTACTTC
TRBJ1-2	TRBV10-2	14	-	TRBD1	CASTFGDRGLGYTF	TGCGCCAGCACTTTCGGGGACAGGGGGCTCGGCTACACCTTC
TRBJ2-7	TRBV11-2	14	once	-	CASSLVGSGYEQYF	TGTGCCAGCAGCTTAGTAGGTAGCGGCTACGAGCAGTACTTC
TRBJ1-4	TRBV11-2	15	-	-	CASSLGARGNEKLFF	TGTGCCAGCAGCCTAGGGGCGAGGGGGAACGAAAAACTGTTTTTT
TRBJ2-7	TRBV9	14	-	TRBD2	CASSVLAGSYEQYF	TGTGCCAGCAGCGTGCTAGCGGGATCCTACGAGCAGTACTTC
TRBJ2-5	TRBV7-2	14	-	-	CASSLAQGQETQYF	TGTGCCAGCAGCTTAGCGCAGGGCCAAGAGACCCAGTACTTC
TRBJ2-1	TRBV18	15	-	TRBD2	CASSLGTSGINEQFF	TGTGCCAGCTCACTCGGGACTAGCGGGATCAATGAGCAGTTCTTC
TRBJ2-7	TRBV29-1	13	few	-	CSVAPGVPYEQYF	TGCAGCGTTGCCCCAGGGGTCCCCTACGAGCAGTACTTC
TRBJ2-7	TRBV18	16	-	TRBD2	CASSSRTSGKTGEQYF	TGTGCCAGCTCATCACGGACTAGCGGGAAGACGGGGGAGCAGTACTTC
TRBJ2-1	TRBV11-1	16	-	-	CASRLVGGPLGSEQFF	TGTGCCAGCAGGCTGGTCGGTGGTCCGCTAGGCAGTGAGCAGTTCTTC
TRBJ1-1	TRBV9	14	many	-	CASSPGGFNTEAFF	TGTGCCAGCAGCCCGGGGGGGTTCAACACTGAAGCTTTCTTT
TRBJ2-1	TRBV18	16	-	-	CASSPPGTTESNEQFF	TGTGCCAGCTCACCACCCGGGACAACGGAGAGCAATGAGCAGTTCTTC
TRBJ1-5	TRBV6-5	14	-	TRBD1	CASRTGQGNQPQHF	TGTGCCAGCAGGACGGGACAGGGAAACCAGCCCCAGCATTTT
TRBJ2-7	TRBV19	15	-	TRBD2	CASIGATSGSYEQYF	TGTGCCAGTATCGGGGCAACTAGCGGGAGTTACGAGCAGTACTTC
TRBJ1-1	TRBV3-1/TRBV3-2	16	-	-	CASSQDLWTKGTEAFF	TGTGCCAGCAGCCAAGATCTTTGGACGAAGGGGACTGAAGCTTTCTTT
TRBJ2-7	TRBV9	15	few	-	CASSVVVSGLYEQYF	TGTGCCAGCAGCGTAGTGGTTAGCGGTCTTTACGAGCAGTACTTC
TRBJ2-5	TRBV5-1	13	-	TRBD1	CASSAGQGSTQYF	TGCGCCAGCAGCGCCGGACAGGGATCGACCCAGTACTTC
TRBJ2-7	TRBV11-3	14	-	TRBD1	CASSLGQGAYEQYF	TGTGCCAGCAGCTTAGGACAGGGCGCCTACGAGCAGTACTTC
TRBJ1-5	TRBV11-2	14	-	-	CASSFRGSNQPQHF	TGTGCCAGCAGCTTCCGGGGTAGCAATCAGCCCCAGCATTTT
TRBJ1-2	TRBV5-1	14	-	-	CASSSDRPTYGYTF	TGCGCCAGCAGCTCAGACAGGCCTACATATGGCTACACCTTC
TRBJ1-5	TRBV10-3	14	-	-	CAISEGHNNQPQHF	TGTGCCATCAGTGAGGGACACAACAATCAGCCCCAGCATTTT
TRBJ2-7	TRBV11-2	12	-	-	CASSQASYEQYF	TGTGCCAGCAGCCAGGCATCCTACGAGCAGTACTTC
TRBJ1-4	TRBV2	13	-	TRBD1	CASVGQGVVKLFF	TGTGCCTCCGTCGGGCAGGGGGTTGTAAAACTGTTTTTT
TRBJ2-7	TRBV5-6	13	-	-	CASSQGTTYEQYF	TGTGCCAGCTCACAGGGCACTACCTACGAGCAGTACTTC
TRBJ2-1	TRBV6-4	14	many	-	CASSEQGGENEQFF	TGTGCCAGCAGTGAACAGGGTGGTGAGAATGAGCAGTTCTTC
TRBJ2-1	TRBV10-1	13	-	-	CASSAGVVNEQFF	TGCGCCAGCAGTGCGGGAGTAGTGAATGAGCAGTTCTTC
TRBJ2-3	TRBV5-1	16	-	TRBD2	CASSLLTSGTADTQYF	TGCGCCAGCAGCCTACTGACTAGCGGCACGGCAGATACGCAGTATTTT
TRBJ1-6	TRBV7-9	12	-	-	CASSPINSPLHF	TGTGCCAGCAGCCCAATTAATTCACCCCTCCACTTT
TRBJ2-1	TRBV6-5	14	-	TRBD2	CASNFNTRGGEQFF	TGTGCCAGCAACTTCAACACCCGGGGGGGTGAGCAGTTCTTC
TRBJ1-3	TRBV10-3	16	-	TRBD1	CAISDAPGGPGNTIYF	TGTGCCATCAGCGATGCTCCAGGGGGCCCTGGAAACACCATATATTTT
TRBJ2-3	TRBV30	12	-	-	CAWSYTSDTQYF	TGTGCCTGGAGTTATACGAGCGATACGCAGTATTTT
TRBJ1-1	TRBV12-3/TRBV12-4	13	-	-	CASKPDSVAEAFF	TGTGCCAGCAAACCTGACAGCGTTGCTGAAGCTTTCTTT
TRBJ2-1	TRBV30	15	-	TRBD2	CAWETLAGALNEQFF	TGTGCCTGGGAGACATTAGCGGGAGCTTTGAATGAGCAGTTCTTC
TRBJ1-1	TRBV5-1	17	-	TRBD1	CASSLGQVGLGAEEAFF	TGCGCCAGCAGCCTGGGACAGGTCGGGTTAGGGGCAGAAGAAGCTTTCTTT
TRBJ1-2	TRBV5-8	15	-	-	CASSPGGRIGYGYTF	TGTGCCAGCAGCCCGGGGGGCAGGATTGGCTATGGCTACACCTTC
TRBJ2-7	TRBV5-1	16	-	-	CASSPDFGGLANEQYF	TGCGCCAGCAGCCCGGACTTTGGGGGCCTGGCTAACGAGCAGTACTTC
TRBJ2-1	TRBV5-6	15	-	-	CASSLSEHRYNEQFF	TGTGCCAGCAGCTTGAGCGAACACCGATACAATGAGCAGTTCTTC
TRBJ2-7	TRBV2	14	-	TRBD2	CASSGREGHSEQYF	TGTGCCAGCAGTGGGCGGGAGGGCCATAGCGAGCAGTACTTC
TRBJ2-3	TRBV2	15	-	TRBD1	CASSLGQGALDTQYF	TGTGCCAGCAGTTTGGGACAGGGGGCATTAGATACGCAGTATTTT
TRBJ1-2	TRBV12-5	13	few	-	CASGLGTLYGYTF	TGTGCTAGTGGTTTGGGGACACTTTATGGCTACACCTTC
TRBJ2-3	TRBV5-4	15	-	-	CASSLRSTSTDTQYF	TGTGCCAGCAGCTTGCGGAGCACTAGCACAGATACGCAGTATTTT
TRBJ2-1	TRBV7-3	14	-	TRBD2	CASSHPGGLDEQFF	TGTGCCAGCAGCCATCCGGGGGGGCTCGATGAGCAGTTCTTC
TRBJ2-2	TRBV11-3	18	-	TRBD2	CASSHSLAGGPGPGELFF	TGTGCCAGCAGCCACTCTTTGGCGGGAGGGCCGGGTCCCGGGGAGCTGTTTTTT
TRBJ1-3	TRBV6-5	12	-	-	CASTNSGNTIYF	TGTGCCAGCACCAACTCTGGAAACACCATATATTTT
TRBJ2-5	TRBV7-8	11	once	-	CASSWAETQYF	TGTGCCAGCAGCTGGGCAGAGACCCAGTACTTC
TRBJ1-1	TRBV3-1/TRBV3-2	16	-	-	CASSQEGRGRGTEAFF	TGTGCCAGCAGCCAAGAGGGCCGTGGACGGGGTACTGAAGCTTTCTTT
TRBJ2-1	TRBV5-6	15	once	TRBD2	CASSYPGGEYNEQFF	TGTGCCAGCAGCTACCCGGGGGGGGAATACAATGAGCAGTTCTTC
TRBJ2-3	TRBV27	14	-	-	CASTLSPAGDTQYF	TGTGCCAGCACCCTATCCCCCGCCGGAGATACGCAGTATTTT
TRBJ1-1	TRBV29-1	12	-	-	CSVDMDTTEAFF	TGCAGCGTTGATATGGACACCACTGAAGCTTTCTTT
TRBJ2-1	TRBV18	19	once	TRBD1	CASSPRSSTGTGGLNEQFF	TGTGCCAGCTCACCAAGGTCATCGACCGGGACAGGGGGACTCAATGAGCAGTTCTTC
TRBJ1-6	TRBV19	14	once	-	CASSDTMRDSPLHF	TGTGCCAGTAGTGACACCATGCGCGATTCACCCCTCCACTTT
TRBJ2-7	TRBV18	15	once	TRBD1	CASSPGWTGSYEQYF	TGTGCCAGCTCACCAGGGTGGACAGGGTCCTACGAGCAGTACTTC